The present TCR beta chain was sequenced within a study of CD8+ T cells in alopecia areata. Germline CDR1 reads LGHNA; CDR2 reads YSLEER. This CDR3 has 17 residues. Trimming took 0 bases from V and 4 from J; bases not matched to a gene: 7. Both peripheral blood and punch biopsies of lesional scalp skin were obtained from patients who had alopecia areata. General study findings and limits: Possibly as an HLA-related effect, TCR sharing across patients appeared less clear than in mice.

Only a few counts were recorded for this clone. Its cognate antigen is unknown. RNA extraction and reverse transcription yielded cDNA as sequencing template. This table comes from immunoSEQ multiplex PCR, and its TCRdb copy is limited to in-frame clones, with some not included. The sample has approximately 130,000 clones, about 46% seen once. This chain uses TRBV4-3 with TRBJ2-1; 9 bases fit TRBD2. The TCR originated in a human donor with alopecia areata. The sequencing sample was made of NKG2D-low CD8+ T cells sorted from blood. The CDR3 loop is CASSQDWASGVYNEQFF. CDR3 in DNA: TGCGCCAGCAGCCAAGATTGGGCTAGCGGGGTATACAATGAGCAGTTCTTC.